This T cell receptor (beta chain) was obtained from a study of Tregs in tolerant kidney transplant recipients (dated 2019 in TCRdb). With respect to the entire study: The transplants used related donors with nonmyeloablative bone marrow transplantation, and mixed chimerism in the human trials was transient. The study applied TCRbeta sequencing to find donor-specific regulatory T cells before combined kidney and bone marrow transplantation and then followed those same cells after transplant.

This specimen's time point label, per the study, means: blood sample drawn before combined kidney and bone marrow transplant. Unstimulated Tregs (CD4+CD25+CD127-), CD4+ non-Tregs (CD4+CD25-), CD4 and CD8 cells were FACS-sorted from thawed PBMCs. Prior to Treg sorting, thawed PBMCs were rested overnight at 37 degrees C with around 220 IU/ml IL-2. A few combined kidney and bone marrow transplant recipients from the ITN036ST trial were included as patients, and samples were available only from these trial subjects. Healthy control blood was processed to PBMCs with a Ficoll density gradient and then cryopreserved, whereas patient PBMCs were collected both before and after transplant. V has 5 bases trimmed and J has 6 bases trimmed; junction bases matching no gene number 9. From the cysteine through the phenylalanine, the CDR3 covers 14 amino acids. Only CDR3 DNA is held: 42 bases, read in frame from base 1. As encoded in the germline V gene, CDR1 is MNHEY while CDR2 is SVGAGI.

For TCRbeta CDR3 sequencing, genomic DNA from the sorted cells was extracted using the QIAGEN DNeasy Blood and Tissue Kit. High-throughput TCRbeta CDR3 sequencing was carried out commercially through immunoSEQ, with PCR amplification with bias correction and internal controls included. The original pipeline was this. A unique productive TCRbeta sequence was defined by the CDR3 nucleotide sequence when primers matched, and otherwise by the CDR3 amino acid sequence together with the Vbeta and Jbeta genes. To correct for sorting error, sequences found in more than one sorted population at a frequency ratio of 2:1 or less were discarded, and the remaining shared sequences were assigned to the population with the higher frequency. A sequence was defined as donor-reactive if the sequence was expanded at least 5-fold in CFSE-low cells compared with unstimulated cells and had a frequency of at least 0.01% in CFSE-low cells. Jensen-Shannon divergence calculated on the top 100 TCRbeta sequences ranked by frequency was used to measure repertoire divergence. When a sample had multiple sequencing runs, each run was corrected for sorting error separately and the runs were then pooled. Not all clones reach the TCRdb copy of this immuneACCESS table, which keeps in-frame sequences only. Checked studies attribute under half of the gap to unresolved V genes and leave the rest unexplained. The V and J calls and the clone size are those of that table, but D and trimming were determined from the DNA. In all, the sample holds around 63,000 clones, and 75% to 90% of those were seen once. About 2% of the sample goes to the ten largest clones.

Broad study findings and their caveats: Biological reproducibility was not directly addressed, though technical replication error appeared minimal. The study was limited by small patient numbers, and the findings need validation in larger populations and under other immunosuppression protocols. Because the PCR primers were changed over time for some patients, nucleotide-level comparison could not be performed across the samples from those patients. Expanding Tregs with activated donor B cells appeared to identify the most biologically relevant and donor-specific TCRbeta repertoire. Donor-specific Treg expansion exceeded global Treg expansion in tolerant patients, suggesting antigen-driven rather than nonspecific expansion.

On this clone itself: The antigen this receptor binds is unknown. Base qualities were left out, and no much larger clone turns up one base away.

The chain joins TRBV6-5 to TRBJ2-7; 8 nucleotides in the junction match TRBD1. The starting material was Tregs from blood, obtained before the transplant. This clonotype was obtained from a human donor who received a combined kidney and bone marrow transplant. The DNA sequence is given as TGTGCCAGCAGTCCGCGGACAGGGAGGATCGAGCAGTACTTC. Its protein is CASSPRTGRIEQYF.